This T cell receptor (beta chain) was sequenced for a study of shared clonotypes between healthy human individuals. Background on the study: Donors consisted of two women and a few men between 18 and 49. Study-level findings and limits: An anticipated effect of sequencing depth on clonotype sharing among donors was recognized. Donor scarcity curtailed the genetic and exposure-history diversity represented herein. Compared with memory subsets, naive subsets generally had larger estimated richness.

The protocol was immunoSEQ multiplex PCR, while the TCRdb copy is restricted to in-frame clones and leaves out a portion. The sample includes 1,100,000 or so clones, about 84% of them seen just once. This clone was observed at least ten times. Its antigen is not known. Sequenced input: memory CD4+ T cells from PBMCs. The subset was: CD45RA-negative fraction. The receptor's source is a man aged 18 to 29 in good health. Some clones in this sample may be carry-over from other donors' samples.

The CDR3 nucleotides read TGTGCCAGCAGCGCCAACTTGGGGTCAGATACGCAGTATTTT. It codes for CASSANLGSDTQYF. The chain employs TRBV9 and TRBJ2-3; D gene unclear. The CDR3 extends over 14 amino acids. Germline CDR1 is SGDLS and CDR2 is YYNGEE. V lost 3 bases, J lost 4 bases, and 12 bases lay in between.